This T cell receptor (beta chain) is drawn from a study of T cell changes during pregnancy in multiple sclerosis. This clone was detected only a few times. The protocol was immunoSEQ multiplex PCR, while the TCRdb copy is restricted to in-frame clones and leaves out a portion. The data show approximately 40,000 clones, with 90% seen just once and about 0.7% held by the top ten. V was trimmed by 6 bases and J by 1 base, leaving 4 bases between them. Germline CDR1 is MNHEY and CDR2 is SVGAGI. The CDR3 extends over 12 amino acids. The TCR sequence derives from a female donor with multiple sclerosis, enrolled in a pregnancy study. This chain joins TRBV6-5 and TRBJ1-3; no reliable D call. The material sequenced was CD4+ T cells from peripheral blood mononuclear cells, taken before pregnancy. CDR3 sequence: CASRTSGNTIYF. The CDR3 DNA sequence: TGTGCCAGCAGGACATCTGGAAACACCATATATTTT.